These 5 T cell receptor beta chains came from one sample sequenced in a study of radiation and T cells in renal cell carcinoma. The method was immunoSEQ multiplex PCR; TCRdb's version includes in-frame clones alone and lacks a portion of them. The sample holds 100,000 to 150,000 clones; around 90% are singletons and the top ten take 5.8%. Time point reported: blood 2 weeks post-SBRT. Sample treatment: 15 Gy SBRT to primary tumor, nephrectomy 4 weeks later. The specimen comprised blood, sampled from a patient whose treatment included radiotherapy and nephrectomy. Every receptor here comes from a woman aged 70-85 years with renal cell carcinoma.

The chain has TRBV5-6 and TRBJ1-6, with 7 bases fitting TRBD1. The germline V gene has CDR1 SGHDT and CDR2 YYEEEE. The CDR3 consists of 15 residues. Losses at the gene ends were 0 bases for V and 7 bases for J; bases not matched to a gene: 4. Here the CDR3 reads CASSLGDRDNSPLHF. As DNA, the CDR3 is TGTGCCAGCAGCTTGGGTGACAGGGACAATTCACCCCTCCACTTT.

The CDR3 sequence: CSVVTGPYEQYF. CDR3 DNA: TGCAGCGTTGTGACAGGGCCCTACGAGCAGTACTTC. The rearrangement uses TRBV29-1 and TRBJ2-7; TRBD1 aligns across 7 bases. The CDR3 extends over 12 amino acids. V shed 4 bases and J 2 bases; nucleotides not matched to a gene: 2. Germline V gene data show CDR1 as SQVTM and CDR2 as ANQGSEA.

In its sample, this clone is medium-sized. The chain links TRBV27 to TRBJ2-4; 7 nucleotides line up with TRBD1. V shed 5 bases, J shed 8 bases, and the junction held 3 bases outside the gene matches. This CDR3 is 12 amino acids long. The germline gives CDR1 MNHEY, CDR2 SMNVEV (reference sequence). The CDR3: CASSTQGDIQYF. CDR3 DNA sequence: TGTGCCAGCAGTACCCAGGGGGACATTCAGTACTTC.

The chain links TRBV6-5 to TRBJ2-2; D is undetermined. Trimming cost V 5 bases and J 3 bases, with 7 bases left between them. The germline CDR1 and CDR2 sequences are MNHEY and SVGAGI. CDR3 length: 13 amino acids. The CDR3 reads CASSPPYTGELFF. The CDR3 DNA reads as TGTGCCAGCAGTCCCCCATACACCGGGGAGCTGTTTTTT.

The chain has TRBV28 and TRBJ1-1, with D perhaps matching TRBD1 (6 bases). The V and J ends lost 7 bases and 3 bases respectively, with 6 bases between them. This CDR3 spans 11 amino acids. Per the germline V gene, CDR1 is MDHEN and CDR2 is SYDVKM. The CDR3 sequence: CASTGDTEAFF. CDR3 sequence (DNA): TGTGCCAGCACAGGGGACACTGAAGCTTTCTTT.